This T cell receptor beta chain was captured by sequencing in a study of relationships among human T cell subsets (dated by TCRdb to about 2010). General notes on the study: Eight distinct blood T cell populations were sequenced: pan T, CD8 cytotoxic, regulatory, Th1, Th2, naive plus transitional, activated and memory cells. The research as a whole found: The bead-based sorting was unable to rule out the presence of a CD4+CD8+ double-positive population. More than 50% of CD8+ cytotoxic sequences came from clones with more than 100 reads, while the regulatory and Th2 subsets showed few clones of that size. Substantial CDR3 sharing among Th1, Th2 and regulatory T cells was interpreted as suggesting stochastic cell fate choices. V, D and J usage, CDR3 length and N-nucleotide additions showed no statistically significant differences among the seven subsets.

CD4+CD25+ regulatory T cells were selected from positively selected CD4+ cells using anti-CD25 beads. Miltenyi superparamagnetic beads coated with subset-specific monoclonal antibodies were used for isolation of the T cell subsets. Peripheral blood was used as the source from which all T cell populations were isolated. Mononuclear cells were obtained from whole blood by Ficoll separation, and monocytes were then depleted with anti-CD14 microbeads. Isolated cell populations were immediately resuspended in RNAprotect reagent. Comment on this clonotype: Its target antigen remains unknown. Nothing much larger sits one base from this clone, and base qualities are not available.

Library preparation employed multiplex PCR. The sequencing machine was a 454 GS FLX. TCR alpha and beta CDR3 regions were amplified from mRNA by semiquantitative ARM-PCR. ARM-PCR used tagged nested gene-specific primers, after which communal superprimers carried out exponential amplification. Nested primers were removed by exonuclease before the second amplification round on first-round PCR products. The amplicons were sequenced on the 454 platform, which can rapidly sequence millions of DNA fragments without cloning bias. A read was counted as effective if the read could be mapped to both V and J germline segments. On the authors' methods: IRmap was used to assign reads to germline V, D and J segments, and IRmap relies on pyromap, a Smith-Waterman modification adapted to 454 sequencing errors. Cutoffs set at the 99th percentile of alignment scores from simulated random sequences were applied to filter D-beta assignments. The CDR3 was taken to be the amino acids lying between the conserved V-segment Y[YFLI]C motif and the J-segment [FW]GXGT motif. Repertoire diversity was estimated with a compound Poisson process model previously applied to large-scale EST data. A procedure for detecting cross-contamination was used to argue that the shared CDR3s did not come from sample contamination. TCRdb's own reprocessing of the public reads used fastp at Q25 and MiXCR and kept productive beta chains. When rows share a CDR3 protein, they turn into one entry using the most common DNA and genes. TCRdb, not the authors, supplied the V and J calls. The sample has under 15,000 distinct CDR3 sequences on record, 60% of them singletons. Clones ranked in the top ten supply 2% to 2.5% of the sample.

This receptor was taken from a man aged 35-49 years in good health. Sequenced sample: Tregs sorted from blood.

The DNA sequence is as follows: TGTGCCAGCTCACCTCCGGGACAGGCAAACAATGAGCAGTTCTTC. This translates into CASSPPGQANNEQFF. This sequence uses TRBV18 and TRBJ2-1, and TRBD1 matches 8 of the central bases. CDR1 and CDR2 were assigned from the germline V gene as KGHSH and LQKENI. The germline V and J ends show losses of 3 bases and 5 bases respectively, and no gene match explains 6 bases of the junction. Counted from cysteine to phenylalanine, this CDR3 has 15 amino acids. Left in the record is the CDR3 DNA by itself, 45 bases read in frame from the first base.